This TCR beta chain is from a study of Graves' ophthalmopathy and Graves' hyperthyroidism. RNA served as the template for amplifying TCR beta CDR3 regions. A first-round RT-PCR used HTBI primers, followed by a second-round multiplex PCR. From the multiplex PCR reads, TCRdb called clonotypes with MiXCR, one entry per CDR3 protein. The sample holds some 1.1 million distinct CDR3 sequences, about 40% seen once. CDR3 size: 14 residues. V gave up 5 bases and J gave up 5 bases; unmatched junction bases: 7. The germline V gene encodes CDR1 SEHNR and CDR2 FQNEAQ (reference sequence). This clonotype was seen repeatedly, ten times or more.

The V call is TRBV7-9, the J call TRBJ1-1, with 8 bases lining up with TRBD1. Material: peripheral blood or thyroid tissue (not recorded which). The source is an adult man with Graves' hyperthyroidism. CDR3 in amino acids: CASSTDREATEAFF. CDR3 coding DNA: TGTGCCAGCAGCACGGACAGGGAAGCGACTGAAGCTTTCTTT.